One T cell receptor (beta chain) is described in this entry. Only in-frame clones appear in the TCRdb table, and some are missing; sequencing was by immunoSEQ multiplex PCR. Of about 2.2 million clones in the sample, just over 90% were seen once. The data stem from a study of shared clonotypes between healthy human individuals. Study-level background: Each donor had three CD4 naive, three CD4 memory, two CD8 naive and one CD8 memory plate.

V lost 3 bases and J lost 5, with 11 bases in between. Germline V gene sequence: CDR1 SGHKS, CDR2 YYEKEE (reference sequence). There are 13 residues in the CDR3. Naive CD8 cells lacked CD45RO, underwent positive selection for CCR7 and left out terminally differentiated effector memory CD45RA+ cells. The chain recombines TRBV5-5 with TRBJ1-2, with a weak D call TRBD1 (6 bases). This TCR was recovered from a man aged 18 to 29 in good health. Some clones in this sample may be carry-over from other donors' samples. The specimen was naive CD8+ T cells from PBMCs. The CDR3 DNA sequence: TGTGCCAGCAGCTCAGACAGGAGTTATGGCTACACCTTC. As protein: CASSSDRSYGYTF. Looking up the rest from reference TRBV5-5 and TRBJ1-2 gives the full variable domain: DAGVTQSPTHLIKTRGQQVTLRCSPISGHKSVSWYQQVLGQGPQFIFQYYEKEERGRGNFPDRFSARQFPNYSSELNVNALLLGDSALYLCASSSDRSYGYTFGSGTRLTVV.